This passage covers 27 T cell receptor beta chains from one sample sequenced in a study of cytomegalovirus exposure and HLA in healthy donors. The PCR contained 60 Vbeta and 13 Jbeta primers. Clones were read by immunoSEQ multiplex PCR, and TCRdb kept only the in-frame ones, dropping some. Among 90,000 to 110,000 clones listed, about 80% were seen once. The specimen sequenced was PBMCs. Receptor source: a man aged 30-40 years in good health and CMV-seronegative.

The V and J genes are TRBV4-3 and TRBJ1-1, with D unresolved. The CDR3 is 13 amino acids. Germline V gene lookup returns CDR1 LGHNA and CDR2 YSLEER. The V end lost 0 bases, the J end lost 11 bases, and 13 bases lay between the germline ends. The CDR3 reads CASSQDSRVVAFF. CDR3 DNA: TGCGCCAGCAGCCAAGATTCCCGGGTTGTGGCTTTCTTT.

The chain uses TRBV27 and TRBJ1-6, with 9 positions matching TRBD1. This CDR3 is built from 15 residues. From germline, CDR1 is MNHEY and CDR2 SMNVEV (reference sequence). V shed 6 bases, J shed 7 bases, and the junction held 7 bases outside the gene matches. The CDR3: CASRSGTGINSPLHF. DNA of the CDR3: TGTGCCAGCAGGTCCGGGACAGGGATAAATTCACCCCTCCACTTT.

The genes are TRBV29-1 and TRBJ2-7, with TRBD2 matching 10 bases. With V trimmed by 4 bases and J by 1 base, 1 base remained unmatched. Looked up from germline, CDR1 is SQVTM and CDR2 is ANQGSEA. This CDR3 spans 13 amino acids. CDR3 bases: TGCAGCGTTGGGACTAGCGGATCCTACGAGCAGTACTTC. Amino acids: CSVGTSGSYEQYF.

The V call is TRBV7-3, the J call TRBJ1-1; D call uncertain. There are 14 residues in the CDR3. The germline V gene has CDR1 SGHTA and CDR2 FQGTGA. Trimming removed 0 bases from V and 6 bases from J, with 11 bases in between. This chain's CDR3 is CASSLTQESAEAFF. The CDR3 nucleotides read TGTGCCAGCAGCTTAACGCAAGAGTCGGCTGAAGCTTTCTTT. The whole variable domain, filled in from reference TRBV7-3 and TRBJ1-1, reads GAGVSQTPSNKVTEKGKYVELRCDPISGHTALYWYRQSLGQGPEFLIYFQGTGAADDSGLPNDRFFAVRPEGSVSTLKIQRTERGDSAVYLCASSLTQESAEAFFGQGTRLTVV.

The chain combines TRBV18 with TRBJ2-5; D is perhaps TRBD2 (5 bases). V lost 1 base and J 4 bases, leaving 13 bases between the germline ends. This CDR3 region has 15 residues. CDR1 and CDR2 from the germline V gene are KGHSH and LQKENI. CDR3 region: CASSPQARLAETQYF. The CDR3 nucleotides are TGTGCCAGCTCACCACAGGCCAGGCTAGCAGAGACCCAGTACTTC.

V gene TRBV29-1 combines with J gene TRBJ2-1; 9 bases agree with TRBD2. Unmatched junction bases numbered 6, after V lost 7 bases and J lost 5 bases. CDR1 and CDR2 from the germline V gene are SQVTM and ANQGSEA. The CDR3 length is 13 residues. CDR3 DNA sequence: TGCAGCGCAAGACTAGCGGAAGACAATGAGCAGTTCTTC. Its translation is CSARLAEDNEQFF.

The count of this clone is one. The chain uses TRBV10-3 and TRBJ2-5; a possible D gene is TRBD2 (6 bases). The V gene's germline CDR1 is ENHRY and CDR2 SYGVKD. The CDR3 runs 15 residues. Trimming stripped 0 bases from V and 5 bases from J, with 13 bases between. The CDR3 DNA reads TGTGCCATCAGTGAGTCGGGGCGGGGCCAGGAGACCCAGTACTTC. Its protein is CAISESGRGQETQYF.

This rearrangement joins TRBV28 to TRBJ2-2; perhaps TRBD2 as D (7 bases). Germline values: CDR1 MDHEN, CDR2 SYDVKM. The CDR3 has 15 residues. V dropped 11 bases and J dropped 2 bases, with 18 bases sitting between them. CDR3 protein: CASYRGEGNTGELFF. CDR3 sequence (DNA): TGTGCCTCTTATAGGGGGGAGGGTAACACCGGGGAGCTGTTTTTT.

This clone was detected only once. The chain recombines TRBV7-9 with TRBJ1-2; the D gene is possibly TRBD1 (6 bases). V dropped 4 bases and J dropped 4 bases, with 13 bases sitting between them. The CDR3 is made up of 14 amino acids. The germline CDR1 and CDR2 sequences are SEHNR and FQNEAQ (reference sequence). The CDR3 region has the DNA TGTGCCAGCAGCTCCTCAGGGGTCTTCTATGGCTACACCTTC. It translates to CASSSSGVFYGYTF.

The chain has TRBV29-1 and TRBJ1-5; D might be TRBD1 (5 bases). V dropped 4 bases and J dropped 3 bases, with 7 bases sitting between them. In germline, CDR1 is SQVTM, CDR2 ANQGSEA. The CDR3 loop spans 12 amino acids. CDR3 loop: CSVGQINQPQHF. The CDR3 DNA reads TGCAGCGTTGGACAGATCAATCAGCCCCAGCATTTT.

The gene calls are TRBV5-5 and TRBJ2-7; TRBD1 is a possible D gene (6 bases). Germline V gene sequence: CDR1 SGHKS, CDR2 YYEKEE (reference sequence). This CDR3 has 12 amino acids. V lost 4 bases to trimming and J lost 4 bases, with 9 bases between them. The CDR3 loop is CASSGTHYEQYF. CDR3 sequence (DNA): TGTGCCAGCAGCGGGACACATTACGAGCAGTACTTC.

This chain joins TRBV7-9 and TRBJ1-1, with D unresolved. The CDR3 covers 15 residues. CDR1 and CDR2 from the germline V gene are SEHNR and FQNEAQ (reference sequence). Trimming took off 3 bases at V and 6 bases at J, with 17 bases between the two ends. DNA for the CDR3: TGTGCCAGCAGCTTCGAATCCCGTCCAACAGCTGAAGCTTTCTTT. It is translated as CASSFESRPTAEAFF.

CDR3 loop: CASSVDRTSGYNEQFF. The CDR3, as DNA: TGTGCCAGCAGCGTAGACCGGACTAGCGGGTACAATGAGCAGTTCTTC. V is TRBV9 and J is TRBJ2-1; 11 nucleotides match TRBD2. The CDR3 is 16 residues long. In germline, CDR1 is SGDLS, CDR2 YYNGEE. Losses at the gene ends were 0 bases for V and 4 bases for J; bases not matched to a gene: 3.

This chain joins TRBV30 and TRBJ2-5; a possible D gene is TRBD1 (5 bases). Trimming left V 6 bases short and J 4 bases short, with 12 bases between. Germline CDR1 is GTSNPN and CDR2 is SVGIG (reference sequence). The CDR3 runs to 12 residues. The DNA for the CDR3 is TGTGCCTGTAGTACCCAGGGAGAGACCCAGTACTTC. Translation gives CACSTQGETQYF.

This chain joins TRBV6-1 and TRBJ2-2, with D possibly TRBD1 on 5 matching bases. Trimming removed 3 bases at V and 3 bases at J, with 11 bases between. There are 15 residues in the CDR3. Germline CDR1 reads MNHNS; CDR2 reads SASEGT. CDR3 residues: CASSDESGYTGELFF. CDR3 coding DNA: TGTGCCAGCAGTGATGAGTCAGGGTACACCGGGGAGCTGTTTTTT.

The chain employs TRBV7-2 and TRBJ1-1; 8 bases are shared with TRBD1. Germline CDR1 is SGHTA and CDR2 is FQGNSA. V was pared by 5 bases and J by 6 bases, with 8 bases of the junction left unmatched. There are 14 residues in the CDR3. The CDR3 reads CASSPRQGYAEAFF. CDR3 nucleotides: TGTGCCAGCAGCCCCAGACAGGGGTACGCTGAAGCTTTCTTT.

This clone was detected only a few times. The V gene is TRBV6-5, the J gene TRBJ2-3; 10 bases line up with TRBD2. The CDR3 is made up of 15 amino acids. Germline values: CDR1 MNHEY, CDR2 SVGAGI. V gave up 0 bases and J gave up 4 bases; unmatched junction bases: 1. The CDR3 protein is CASSYSGTSADTQYF. CDR3 nucleotides: TGTGCCAGCAGTTACTCGGGGACTAGCGCAGATACGCAGTATTTT.

The chain combines TRBV5-1 with TRBJ2-3, with TRBD1 identical over 7 bases. This CDR3 has 16 residues. J gave up 0 bases and V 3 bases, and 7 bases lay outside the gene matches. The V gene's germline CDR1 is SGHRS and CDR2 YFSETQ. The CDR3 nucleotides are TGCGCCAGCAGCTACGACAGGGACCCTAGCACAGATACGCAGTATTTT. This gives the protein CASSYDRDPSTDTQYF.

This chain joins TRBV27 and TRBJ2-7; weak D call: TRBD2 (6 bases). The CDR3 consists of 14 residues. Trimming removed 3 bases at V and 0 bases at J, with 9 bases between. Germline V gene lookup returns CDR1 MNHEY and CDR2 SMNVEV (reference sequence). The DNA of the CDR3 is TGTGCCAGCAGTTTGGGCGGGAACTCCTACGAGCAGTACTTC. It yields the protein CASSLGGNSYEQYF.

The chain uses TRBV7-2 and TRBJ1-1; D remains ambiguous. The germline V and J ends were trimmed by 5 bases and 0 bases, with 13 bases remaining between them. Per the germline V gene, CDR1 is SGHTA and CDR2 is FQGNSA. The CDR3 is 15 amino acids. This CDR3 is CASSRGPPMNTEAFF. DNA of the CDR3: TGTGCCAGCAGCAGAGGGCCACCCATGAACACTGAAGCTTTCTTT. Filled out from reference TRBV7-2 and TRBJ1-1, the complete variable domain reads GAGVSQSPSNKVTEKGKDVELRCDPISGHTALYWYRQSLGQGLEFLIYFQGNSAPDKSGLPSDRFSAERTGGSVSTLTIQRTQQEDSAVYLCASSRGPPMNTEAFFGQGTRLTVV.

A few counts support this clone. The rearrangement links TRBV28 to TRBJ2-7; D unclear. The CDR3 runs 13 residues. Germline V gene lookup returns CDR1 MDHEN and CDR2 SYDVKM. V was trimmed by 3 bases and J by 3 bases, leaving 9 bases between them. CDR3 residues: CASSLEQFYEQYF. The CDR3, as DNA: TGTGCCAGCAGTTTGGAACAGTTCTACGAGCAGTACTTC.

This chain joins TRBV2 and TRBJ2-1; 14 bases agree with TRBD2. Germline assignment: CDR1 SNHLY and CDR2 FYNNEI. The V and J ends lost 7 bases and 4 bases, in that order; junction bases with no gene match: 3. The length of the CDR3 is 15 residues. CDR3 amino acids: CASIGTSGRYNEQFF. The CDR3 DNA reads TGTGCCAGCATCGGGACTAGCGGGAGATACAATGAGCAGTTCTTC.

This rearrangement joins TRBV18 to TRBJ1-2, with a possible D match to TRBD1 (6 bases). The CDR3 loop spans 17 amino acids. V gave up 4 bases and J gave up 0 bases, with 18 bases separating them. Germline CDR1 KGHSH, CDR2 LQKENI. CDR3 sequence (DNA): TGTGCCAGCTCACGACAGGATTCCTCGCCCACTAACTATGGCTACACCTTC. It translates to CASSRQDSSPTNYGYTF.

The chain couples TRBV30 to TRBJ2-7, with 8 nucleotides matching TRBD2. CDR1 GTSNPN and CDR2 SVGIG come from the germline V gene (reference sequence). The CDR3 runs 14 residues. The V segment lost 0 bases and the J segment 1 base; nucleotides outside the gene matches: 2. In DNA, the CDR3 is TGTGCCTGGAGTGTATCTAGCGGGTCCTACGAGCAGTACTTC. As protein: CAWSVSSGSYEQYF.

The chain carries TRBV28 and TRBJ1-3, with D unclear. With 5 bases removed from V and 6 bases from J, the gap between germline ends came to 17 bases. The CDR3 sequence is 15 residues long. Germline-derived CDR1 and CDR2 are MDHEN and SYDVKM. The CDR3 region is CASSDWETLKNTIYF. The CDR3 DNA follows: TGTGCCAGCAGTGACTGGGAGACACTTAAAAACACCATATATTTT.

This chain links TRBV28 with TRBJ1-5, with TRBD1 identical over 9 bases. With V trimmed by 6 bases and J by 2 bases, 5 bases remained unmatched. The CDR3 has 15 amino acids. Germline lookup yields CDR1 MDHEN and CDR2 SYDVKM. As DNA, the CDR3 is TGTGCCAGCAGAACACAGGGGGCTGGCAATCAGCCCCAGCATTTT. It encodes CASRTQGAGNQPQHF.

In this sample, this clone turned up a few times. The chain couples TRBV2 to TRBJ1-1, with TRBD1 identical over 9 bases. Unmatched junction bases numbered 8, after V lost 3 bases and J lost 3 bases. The CDR3 is made up of 16 amino acids. The germline gives CDR1 SNHLY, CDR2 FYNNEI. CDR3 sequence: CASSDVGTGRYTEAFF. The CDR3 coding sequence is TGTGCCAGCAGTGACGTGGGGACAGGGCGGTACACTGAAGCTTTCTTT.